This T cell receptor (beta chain) was recovered during a study of blood T cells in healthy people across ages. This CDR3 has 16 amino acids. Trimming removed 4 bases from V and 0 bases from J; junction bases left unmatched: 2. The V gene's germline CDR1 is KGHDR and CDR2 SFDVKD. Study results and limitations: Donors of long life had a larger count of naive CD4+ cells and greater diversity than aged donors. As naive T cell percentage varied, TCR beta diversity correlated strongly with it. Researchers said unsorted PBMCs prevented a conclusive naive versus antigen-experienced comparison.

A second PCR of 7 to 11 cycles used a sample-barcoded 5' primer and a J-beta primer mix. Each cDNA molecule received a tag from a template-switch adaptor that had 12 random nucleotides. TCRdb processed the 5' RACE reads anew with MiXCR; each CDR3 protein has one entry. This sample has fewer than 700,000 distinct CDR3 sequences, with 40% to 45% found just once. This clonotype has a handful of counts. Its target is unknown. Input material: blood. This clonotype was sampled from a man at least 80 years old in good health. The chain couples TRBV24-1 to TRBJ2-3; TRBD2 aligns across 11 bases. CDR3 sequence (DNA): TGTGCCACCAGTGACTGGACTAGCGGGAGCACAGATACGCAGTATTTT. It specifies CATSDWTSGSTDTQYF.